This TCR beta chain comes out of a study of shared clonotypes between healthy human individuals. Study-wide findings and caveats: Limitation of the genetic and exposure-history diversity represented came from the few donors.

Produced via immunoSEQ multiplex PCR; TCRdb's table is partial and in-frame only. Among some 2 million clones, roughly 94% were seen once, and the ten largest hold about 1.1%. The naive CD8 fraction comprised CD45RO-negative cells positively selected for CCR7 and excluded terminally differentiated effector memory CD45RA+ cells. The germline CDR1 and CDR2 sequences are SEHNR and FQNEAQ (reference sequence). The CDR3 has 12 residues. V dropped 5 bases and J dropped 3 bases, with 7 bases sitting between them. Of note for this clone: The antigen remains unidentified. This CDR3 is also generated by other DNA sequences in the sample.

Sample: naive CD8+ T cells sorted from blood. This chain joins TRBV7-9 and TRBJ1-1, with D possibly TRBD1 on 6 matching bases. This receptor was identified in a man aged 18 to 30 in good health. The DNA for the CDR3 is TGTGCCAGCAGCCAGGGGTACACTGAAGCTTTCTTT. It is translated as CASSQGYTEAFF.